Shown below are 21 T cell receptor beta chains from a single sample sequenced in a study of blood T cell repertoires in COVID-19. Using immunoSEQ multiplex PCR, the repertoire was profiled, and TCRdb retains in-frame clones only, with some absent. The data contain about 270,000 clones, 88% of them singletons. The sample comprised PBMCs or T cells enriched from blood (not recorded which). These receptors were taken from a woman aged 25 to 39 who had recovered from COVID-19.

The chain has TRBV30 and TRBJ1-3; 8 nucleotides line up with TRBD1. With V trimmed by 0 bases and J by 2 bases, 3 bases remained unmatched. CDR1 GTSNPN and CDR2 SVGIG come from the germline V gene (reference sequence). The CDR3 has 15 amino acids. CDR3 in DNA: TGTGCCTGGAGTGTACTGACAGGGGCTGGAAACACCATATATTTT. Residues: CAWSVLTGAGNTIYF.

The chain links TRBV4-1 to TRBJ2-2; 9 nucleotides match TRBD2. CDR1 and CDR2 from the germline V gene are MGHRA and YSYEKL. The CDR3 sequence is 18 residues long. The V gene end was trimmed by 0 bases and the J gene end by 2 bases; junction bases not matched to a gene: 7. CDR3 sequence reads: CASSQEGLLAGNTGELFF. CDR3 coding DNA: TGCGCCAGCAGCCAAGAGGGTTTGCTAGCGGGAAACACCGGGGAGCTGTTTTTT.

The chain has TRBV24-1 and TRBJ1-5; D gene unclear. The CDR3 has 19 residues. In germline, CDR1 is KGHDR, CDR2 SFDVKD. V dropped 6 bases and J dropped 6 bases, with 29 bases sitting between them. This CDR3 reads CATSSERGQVDRFVQPQHF. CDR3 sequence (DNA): TGTGCCACCAGTAGCGAGAGAGGGCAGGTGGACCGCTTTGTTCAGCCCCAGCATTTT.

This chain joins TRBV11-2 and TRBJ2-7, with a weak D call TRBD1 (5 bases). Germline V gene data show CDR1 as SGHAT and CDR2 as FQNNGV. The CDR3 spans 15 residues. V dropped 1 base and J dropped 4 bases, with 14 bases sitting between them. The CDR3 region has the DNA TGTGCCAGCAGCTTAGGATCAGGGCTGGATTACGAGCAGTACTTC. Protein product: CASSLGSGLDYEQYF.

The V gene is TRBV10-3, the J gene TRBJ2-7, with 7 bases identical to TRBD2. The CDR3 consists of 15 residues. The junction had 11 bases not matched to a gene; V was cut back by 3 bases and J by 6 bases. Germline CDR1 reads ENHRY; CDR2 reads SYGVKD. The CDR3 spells CAISESSGTFGEQYF. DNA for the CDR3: TGTGCCATCAGTGAATCCAGCGGGACGTTTGGCGAGCAGTACTTC.

The CDR3 DNA follows: TGTGCCAGCAGTCGGGGGGAGGGCCCTCGGGAGACCCAGTACTTC. Protein: CASSRGEGPRETQYF. V is TRBV27 and J is TRBJ2-5, with 7 bases matching TRBD2. This CDR3 has 15 residues. From germline, CDR1 is MNHEY and CDR2 SMNVEV (reference sequence). Trimming took 5 bases from V and 5 from J; bases not matched to a gene: 11.

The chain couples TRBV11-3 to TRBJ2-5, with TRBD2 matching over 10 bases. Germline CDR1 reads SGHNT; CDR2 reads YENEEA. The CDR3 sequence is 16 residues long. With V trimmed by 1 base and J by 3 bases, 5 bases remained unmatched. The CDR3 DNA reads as TGTGCCAGCAGCTTAGTCTTAGCGGGGGGCAAAGAGACCCAGTACTTC. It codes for CASSLVLAGGKETQYF.

The CDR3 nucleotides read TGTGCCAGCAGCTTCTATCCGGGACTAGCGGGGTTCCAAGAGACCCAGTACTTC. This codes for CASSFYPGLAGFQETQYF. The chain employs TRBV11-3 and TRBJ2-5; 13 nucleotides agree with TRBD2. Germline trimming cut 3 bases from V and 1 base from J; bases unmatched to any gene: 8. The CDR3 consists of 18 residues. Germline lookup yields CDR1 SGHNT and CDR2 YENEEA.

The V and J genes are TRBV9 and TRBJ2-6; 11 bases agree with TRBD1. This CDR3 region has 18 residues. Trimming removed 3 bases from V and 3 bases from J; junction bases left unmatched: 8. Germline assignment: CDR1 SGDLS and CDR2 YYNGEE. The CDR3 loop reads CASSETDRGRFGANVLTF. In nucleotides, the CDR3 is TGTGCCAGCAGCGAGACGGACAGGGGGCGTTTTGGGGCCAACGTCCTGACTTTC.

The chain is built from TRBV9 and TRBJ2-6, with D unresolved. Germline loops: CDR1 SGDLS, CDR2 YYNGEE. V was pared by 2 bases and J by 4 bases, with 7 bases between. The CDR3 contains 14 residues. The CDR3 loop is CASSVISGANVLTF. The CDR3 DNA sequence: TGTGCCAGCAGCGTGATAAGCGGGGCCAACGTCCTGACTTTC. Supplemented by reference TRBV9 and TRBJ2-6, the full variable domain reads DSGVTQTPKHLITATGQRVTLRCSPRSGDLSVYWYQQSLDQGLQFLIQYYNGEERAKGNILERFSAQQFPDLHSELNLSSLELGDSALYFCASSVISGANVLTFGAGSRLTVL.

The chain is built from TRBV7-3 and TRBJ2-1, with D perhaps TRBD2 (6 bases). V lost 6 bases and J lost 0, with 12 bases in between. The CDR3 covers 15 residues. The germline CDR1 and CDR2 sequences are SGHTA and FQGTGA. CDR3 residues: CASSLGLSSYNEQFF. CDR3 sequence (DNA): TGTGCCAGCAGTCTCGGACTAAGCTCCTACAATGAGCAGTTCTTC.

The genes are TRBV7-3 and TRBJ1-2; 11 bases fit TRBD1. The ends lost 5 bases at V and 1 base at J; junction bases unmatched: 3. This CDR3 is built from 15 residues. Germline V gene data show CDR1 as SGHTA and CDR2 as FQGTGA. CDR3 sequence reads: CASSPGQGDNYGYTF. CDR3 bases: TGTGCCAGCAGCCCGGGACAGGGGGATAACTATGGCTACACCTTC.

DNA for the CDR3: TGTGCCAGCAGGAGACTACTGACTAGGACCAACGAGCAGTACTTC. Translation gives CASRRLLTRTNEQYF. V is TRBV28 and J is TRBJ2-7, with D possibly matching TRBD2 (6 bases). Deletions cut 6 bases from V and 5 bases from J, with 20 bases between. Germline V lookup: CDR1 MDHEN, CDR2 SYDVKM. The CDR3 runs to 15 residues.

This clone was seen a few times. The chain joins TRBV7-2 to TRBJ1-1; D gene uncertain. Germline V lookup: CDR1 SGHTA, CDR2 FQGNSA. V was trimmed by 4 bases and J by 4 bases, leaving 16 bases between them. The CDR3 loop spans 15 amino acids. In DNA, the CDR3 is TGTGCCAGCAGCTACTACAAGAGCTCCGGCACTGAAGCTTTCTTT. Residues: CASSYYKSSGTEAFF.

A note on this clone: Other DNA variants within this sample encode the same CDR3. The CDR3 nucleotides read TGTGCCAGTAGTATTTGGACTAGCGGGACAGATACGCAGTATTTT. It yields the protein CASSIWTSGTDTQYF. The gene calls are TRBV19 and TRBJ2-3; 11 bases agree with TRBD2. V trimming: 3 bases; J trimming: 3 bases; junction bases outside the gene matches: 2. The length of the CDR3 is 15 residues. Germline CDR1 is LNHDA and CDR2 is SQIVND (reference sequence). The variable domain in full, completed from reference TRBV19 and TRBJ2-3, reads DGGITQSPKYLFRKEGQNVTLSCEQNLNHDAMYWYRQDPGQGLRLIYYSQIVNDFQKGDIAEGYSVSREKKESFPLTVTSAQKNPTAFYLCASSIWTSGTDTQYFGPGTRLTVL.

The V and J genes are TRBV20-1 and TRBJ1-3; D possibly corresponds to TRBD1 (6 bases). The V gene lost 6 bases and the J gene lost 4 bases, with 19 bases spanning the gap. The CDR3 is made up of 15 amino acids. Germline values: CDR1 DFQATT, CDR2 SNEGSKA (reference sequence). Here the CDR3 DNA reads TGCAGTGCCAGTAAGGACAGCCTGGGAGGAAACACCATATATTTT. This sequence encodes CSASKDSLGGNTIYF.

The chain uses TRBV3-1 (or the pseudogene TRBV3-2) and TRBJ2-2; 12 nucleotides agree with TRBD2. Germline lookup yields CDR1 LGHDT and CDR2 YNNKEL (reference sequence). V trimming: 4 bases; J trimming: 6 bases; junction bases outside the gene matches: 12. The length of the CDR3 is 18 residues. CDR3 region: CASSPTRGLAGSAGELFF. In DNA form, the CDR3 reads TGTGCCAGCAGCCCCACCCGGGGACTAGCGGGTTCTGCCGGGGAGCTGTTTTTT.

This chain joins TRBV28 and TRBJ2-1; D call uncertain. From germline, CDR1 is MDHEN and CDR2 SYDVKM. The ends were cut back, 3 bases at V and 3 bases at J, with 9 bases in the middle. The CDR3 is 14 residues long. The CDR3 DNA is TGTGCCAGCAGTTTGATAACAATCTACAATGAGCAGTTCTTC. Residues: CASSLITIYNEQFF. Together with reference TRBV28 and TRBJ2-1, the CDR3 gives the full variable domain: DVKVTQSSRYLVKRTGEKVFLECVQDMDHENMFWYRQDPGLGLRLIYFSYDVKMKEKGDIPEGYSVSREKKERFSLILESASTNQTSMYLCASSLITIYNEQFFGPGTRLTVL.

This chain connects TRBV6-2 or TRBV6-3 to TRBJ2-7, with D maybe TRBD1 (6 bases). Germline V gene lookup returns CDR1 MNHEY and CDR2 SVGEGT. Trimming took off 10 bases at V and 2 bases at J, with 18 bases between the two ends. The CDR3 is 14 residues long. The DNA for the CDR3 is TGTGCCACCCGCCCATGGGACAACACCTACGAGCAGTACTTC. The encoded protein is CATRPWDNTYEQYF.

CDR3 sequence reads: CASSSWDEEGSYEQYF. The CDR3 bases are TGTGCCAGCAGTTCCTGGGACGAGGAGGGATCCTACGAGCAGTACTTC. The chain uses TRBV5-6 and TRBJ2-7; D possibly corresponds to TRBD2 (6 bases). There are 16 residues in the CDR3. Germline V gene sequence: CDR1 SGHDT, CDR2 YYEEEE. Trimming shortened V by 5 bases and J by 1 base, and 19 bases separated the two germline ends.

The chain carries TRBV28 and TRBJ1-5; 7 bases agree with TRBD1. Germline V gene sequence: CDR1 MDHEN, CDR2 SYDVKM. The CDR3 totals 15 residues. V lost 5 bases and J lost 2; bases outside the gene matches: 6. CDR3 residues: CASSRGGEGNQPQHF. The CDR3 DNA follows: TGTGCCAGCAGTCGAGGGGGCGAAGGCAATCAGCCCCAGCATTTT.